What follows is one T cell receptor beta chain and its context. This clone was seen just once. What this receptor recognizes is not known. Base qualities were left out, and no much larger clone turns up one base away. This entry belongs to a study of cytomegalovirus exposure and HLA in healthy donors (dated by TCRdb to about 2017). About the study as a whole: An earlier analysis of approximately 640 of the donors reported approximately 300 Gb of sequence data and 117 million unique TCR beta sequences from 190 million or so T cells. An early release that covered about 600 HLA-typed donors contained about 290 gigabases of sequencing data and 85 million to 100 million unique TCR sequences. The genetic ancestry cluster associated with self-reported Caucasian donors included over 65% of the roughly 400 genotyped donors. The study aimed to test whether cataloging public T cell receptors could reveal signatures of past pathogen exposure. The study used immunosequencing to profile the T cell repertoires of about 670 subjects and linked those repertoires to cytomegalovirus serostatus. In addition to the first cohort of 666 subjects, a separate validation cohort of some 120 different subjects was used. The study combined high-throughput TCR immunosequencing, statistical association of individual TCRs with disease status, and machine learning to predict cytomegalovirus infection status. A later analysis re-analyzed previously published TCR beta repertoires from 660 or so donors and added high-resolution HLA genotyping to study TCR occurrence patterns. In the later analysis, no new phenotypic data were used to find candidate immune exposures; instead, reliance was placed on TCR beta sequences and their occurrence across donors. An earlier analysis of about 620 of the donors applied high-throughput TCR beta sequencing to assess whether each TCR beta V gene segment acted as functional or pseudogenic. Donor age, sex, ethnicity and CMV serostatus were collected together with the repertoire data. A later genetic analysis used genome-wide SNP genotypes for about 65% of the roughly 670 donors, treating that subset as a discovery cohort. Every repertoire in the discovery cohort had been generated on one and the same sequencing platform. HLA typing included class I and class II loci at four-digit resolution. The number of typed donors differed by locus: roughly 620-640 for A, B, C, DRB1 and DQB1; approximately 540 for DQA1; some 590 for DPA1; and roughly 470 for DPB1. Roughly five DR-DQ haplotypes were treated as single units for association and clustering because of strong linkage in the cohort. On average, 235,054 unique TCR beta nucleotide sequences were sequenced per donor among more than 350 genotyped donors of the cohort, with roughly 20% of those sequences being non-productive.

The research as a whole found: Because the 87-base-pair reads could not distinguish some IMGT-functional V segments, including TRBV6-2 and TRBV6-3, those segments were excluded. At a false discovery rate of 0.05, a later analysis linked some 17,000 TCR beta sequences to specific HLA alleles. The sequencing pipeline was judged likely to have produced a cluster of highly shared sequence variants as a technical artifact. Strong co-occurrence of HLA alleles, especially DR and DQ, made assigning TCR associations to individual alleles difficult. Most TCR sequences were seen in very few donors, while some public TCRs were found in many individuals. In a later analysis, HLA-associated TCR beta chains showed more clonal expansion and lower generation probabilities than non-associated chains that were equally common. A further reported finding was that TCR beta sequences accurately predicted the HLA-A and HLA-B alleles for most subjects in the first cohort. In a later analysis, several top co-occurrence clusters were reported to appear linked to parvovirus B19, influenza, CMV and Epstein-Barr virus. Because counts were too low, about 18 rarely observed V segments, including chromosome 9 orphons, were excluded from the earlier analysis of 500 to 700 of the donors. Presence/absence analyses assumed roughly uniform sequencing depth across donors, an assumption that may not hold. Cytomegalovirus status was reported to be diagnosed by the classifier with high specificity and sensitivity in both the original and validation cohorts. In an earlier analysis of several hundred of the donors, most TCR beta V segments were observed in productive rearrangements about 87% or about 30% of the time, broadly matching IMGT annotations. HLA typing was unavailable for some donors at each locus, so association tests used only the typed subset. Compared with the roughly 710-donor mean, donors in an Asian-associated ancestry cluster had fewer N-insertions in productive TCRs, according to a later genetic analysis. V-gene and J-gene trimming of TCR beta chains was associated with a missense DCLRE1C variant in a later genetic analysis, and the association was replicated in an independent cohort. The study gave a list of some 150 TCR beta chains associated with cytomegalovirus. In this cohort, only TCR beta chains were sequenced, and detectable features were limited by the absence of alpha or paired-chain data. Three of the identified cytomegalovirus-associated TCR beta chains were confirmed in vitro to be specific for cytomegalovirus antigens. In a later analysis, the rate of TCR association differed among HLA loci, with DRB1 alleles having the most associated TCRs and HLA-C alleles having the fewest. Linkage disequilibrium might explain the correlated functional status among segregating V segments, but an unknown experimental factor could not be ruled out. For the cohort, immune exposure information was limited to CMV serostatus. A later analysis found that most CMV-associated TCR beta chains appeared HLA-restricted, with HLA associations seemingly driven largely by CMV exposure. According to the authors, the approach could potentially be generalized to other disease states and immunological phenotypes.

The cohort comprised approximately 700 healthy bone marrow donors. All cohort members were sampled while nominally healthy, although unrecorded immune exposures were likely present. The donor was CMV seronegative and belonged to the group of more than 300 seronegative cohort members. Every donor gave a peripheral blood sample, and the peripheral blood mononuclear cells from that sample were used for TCR beta sequencing. Genomic DNA extraction from the blood cell samples was performed with the Qiagen DNeasy Blood Extraction Kit. The library was produced with the immunoSEQ multiplex PCR assay. A mixture of 60 forward primers for TCR Vbeta segments and 13 reverse primers for TCR Jbeta segments was used in the multiplex PCR. Amplification of the CDR3 region of rearranged TCR beta genes was performed with a multiplex PCR assay on genomic DNA. The amplified TCR beta libraries were sequenced on the Illumina HiSeq System as 87-base-pair reads. On the study's bioinformatics: In a later analysis, tens of millions of unique TCR beta chains were counted across the roughly 670 repertoires, and roughly 11 million of these chains were shared by at least two donors. Raw reads were error-corrected and collapsed into unique sequences by a nearest-neighbor algorithm in which closely related sequences were merged to remove PCR and sequencing errors. Alignment of CDR3 sequences to IMGT reference sequences was used to assign V, D and J gene segments. For a sequence to be retained, at least a six-nucleotide match to both a V gene segment and a J gene segment was required. A rearrangement counted as productive if the CDR3 had no stop codons and remained in frame with V and J, and every other rearrangement counted as non-productive. CDR3 was defined according to IMGT convention as the region running from the second conserved V-encoded cysteine to the conserved J-encoded phenylalanine. In an earlier analysis of just under 600 of the donors, sequences lacking an unambiguous match to a single V gene segment were excluded. In an earlier analysis of roughly 500 of the donors, V segments were called functional above 56.7% productive rearrangements and were called segregating when the between-donor standard deviation exceeded 5%. A statistical classification framework was built to diagnose cytomegalovirus status from the catalog of TCR beta chain sequences. A later analysis assigned V and J genes by comparing TCR nucleotide sequences with IMGT/GENE-DB human TR gene sequences. A later analysis assigned CDR3 sequences and most-parsimonious VDJ recombination scenarios with the TCRdist pipeline. In a later analysis, each TCR beta chain was defined by its CDR3 amino acid sequence together with its V-gene family, and reads lacking a unique V-gene family were excluded. In a later analysis, a few hundred highly shared, low-generation-probability nucleotide sequences were removed to address suspected cross-contamination and a sequencing artifact. In a later analysis, a clonal expansion index for each public chain was calculated from normalized within-repertoire ranks of inferred template counts. Generation probabilities in a later analysis came from a VDJ recombination model fitted to out-of-frame rearrangements, and those results were checked against IGoR. In a later analysis, hypergeometric tests were used to score TCR-TCR, TCR-HLA and TCR-CMV co-occurrence, with a repertoire-size bias correction applied to TCR pairs. To estimate false discovery rates, a later analysis permuted the HLA or CMV assignments 20 times. In a later analysis, co-occurring TCRs were grouped using DBSCAN, and TCRdist sequence similarity was added for clustering within HLA-allele-positive subsets. Co-occurrence clustering excluded repertoires with fewer than 30,000 or more than 120,000 public chains, plus five with anomalous nucleotide sharing. Here the immuneACCESS table is served through TCRdb, limited to in-frame sequences with V and J called. Missing clones are a known gap in these copies; in checked studies unresolved V genes cover under half, and the rest lacks a known reason. From that table come the V and J calls and clone size; the DNA was used to work out D and trimming. The sample table shows 43,000 or so clones, and approximately 80% are seen once. Of the sample, 1.4% falls within the top ten clones.

Via the germline V gene, CDR1 is SGHRS and CDR2 YFSETQ. Relative to germline, V is missing 4 bases and J is missing 5 bases, with 5 bases of the junction outside any gene match. Taken from cysteine to phenylalanine, the CDR3 has 14 residues. This entry keeps only the CDR3 DNA: 42 bases, framed from base 1. The source material was PBMCs. The sequence came from a man younger than 45 in good health and CMV-seronegative. The chain is made from TRBV5-1 and TRBJ2-5; TRBD1 lines up with 10 middle nucleotides. The DNA sequence is given as TGCGCCAGCAGCGGAGGGACAGGGGTGGAGACCCAGTACTTC. Its product reads: CASSGGTGVETQYF.